A single sample is the source of the 8 T cell receptor beta chains below, sequenced in a study of shared clonotypes between healthy human individuals. Only in-frame clones appear in the TCRdb table, and some are missing; sequencing was by immunoSEQ multiplex PCR. The table shows just over 2,000,000 clones, with 90% to 95% occurring only once. The sequenced sample was naive CD4+ T cells sorted from blood. The subset denotes: CD45RA+ positively selected. These receptors were taken from a man between 18 and 35 years old in good health.

This clone was observed once. This chain connects TRBV7-2 to TRBJ2-1; no clear D. CDR1 is SGHTA and CDR2 is FQGNSA in the germline V gene. The CDR3 is made up of 13 amino acids. V lost 6 bases and J 0 bases, leaving 6 bases between the germline ends. The CDR3 loop is CASRSFSYNEQFF. CDR3 bases: TGTGCCAGCAGAAGCTTCTCCTACAATGAGCAGTTCTTC.

This chain joins TRBV18 and TRBJ1-1, with D unclear. V lost 8 bases, J lost 1 base, and 8 bases lay in between. Germline V CDR1 and CDR2: KGHSH, LQKENI. The CDR3 runs 12 residues. The CDR3: CASRRENTEAFF. For the CDR3, the DNA is TGTGCCAGCCGACGGGAGAACACTGAAGCTTTCTTT.

V is TRBV5-4 and J is TRBJ2-7; tentative D call: TRBD1 (6 bases). The CDR3 spans 14 residues. The germline V and J ends were trimmed by 4 bases and 2 bases, with 13 bases remaining between them. CDR1 and CDR2 (germline): SGHNT, YYREEE (reference sequence). In nucleotides, the CDR3 is TGTGCCAGCAGCGGGGGCCCAAACGCCTACGAGCAGTACTTC. Translation: CASSGGPNAYEQYF.

The V gene is TRBV7-8, the J gene TRBJ1-1; D might be TRBD1 (6 bases). CDR3 length equals 13 residues. Per germline, CDR1 SGHVS and CDR2 FQNEAQ. V lost 6 bases to trimming and J lost 3 bases, with 11 bases between them. The CDR3 bases are TGTGCCAGCAGGAAATACAGGGACACTGAAGCTTTCTTT. This sequence encodes CASRKYRDTEAFF.

The chain uses TRBV2 and TRBJ2-2; 8 bases map to TRBD1. Trimming removed 4 bases from V and 4 bases from J; junction bases left unmatched: 5. Germline CDR1 is SNHLY and CDR2 is FYNNEI. The CDR3 length is 15 residues. The CDR3, as DNA: TGTGCCAGCAGTGGGGCACAGGGGGTCACCGGGGAGCTGTTTTTT. This encodes CASSGAQGVTGELFF.

The chain carries TRBV5-4 and TRBJ2-7, with D possibly being TRBD1 (6 bases). Germline lookup yields CDR1 SGHNT and CDR2 YYREEE (reference sequence). With 4 bases removed from V and 3 bases from J, the gap between germline ends came to 11 bases. The CDR3 covers 13 residues. The CDR3 nucleotides are TGTGCCAGCAGCGGGGACACCCACTACGAGCAGTACTTC. Residues: CASSGDTHYEQYF.

The V and J genes are TRBV30 and TRBJ2-6; weak D call: TRBD2 (6 bases). V lost 0 bases and J 6 bases, leaving 12 bases between the germline ends. The CDR3 contains 15 residues. Germline values: CDR1 GTSNPN, CDR2 SVGIG (reference sequence). This CDR3 is CAWSVGGVAANVLTF. The CDR3 DNA reads TGTGCCTGGAGTGTAGGAGGGGTGGCGGCCAACGTCCTGACTTTC.

Comment on this clone: This CDR3 is also generated by other DNA sequences in the sample. This rearrangement joins TRBV30 to TRBJ1-5, with D tentatively TRBD1 (5 bases). CDR1 and CDR2 (germline): GTSNPN, SVGIG (reference sequence). Trimming removed 2 bases from V and 4 bases from J, with 6 bases in between. This CDR3 region has 12 residues. The CDR3 is CAWSTGNQPQHF. Written as DNA, the CDR3 is TGTGCCTGGAGTACAGGAAATCAGCCCCAGCATTTT.